The 18 T cell receptor beta chains in this list originate from one sample, sequenced in a study of T cells in localized non-small cell lung cancer. Sequencing was performed with immunoSEQ multiplex PCR; in TCRdb, only in-frame clones are kept and a portion is missing. Among about 3,000 clones listed, roughly 29% were seen once. Source: lung tumor tissue, taken before any cancer treatment. These receptors all come from a male donor aged 60 or over with stage I lung adenocarcinoma.

This clone was recorded once. This chain uses TRBV18 with TRBJ1-2, with 7 positions matching TRBD1. V lost 3 bases and J lost 8; bases outside the gene matches: 12. Germline-derived CDR1 and CDR2 are KGHSH and LQKENI. The CDR3 has 15 residues. CDR3 sequence reads: CASSPWTGKKGGYTF. In DNA, the CDR3 is TGTGCCAGCTCACCGTGGACAGGAAAGAAAGGCGGCTACACCTTC.

The chain joins TRBV6-8 to TRBJ2-6, with TRBD1 identical over 7 bases. CDR1 is MNHGY and CDR2 is SAAAGT in the germline V gene. This CDR3 is 16 amino acids long. After removal of 7 bases from V and 4 bases from J, the junction contained 10 bases not matched to a gene. The CDR3 coding sequence is TGTGCCAGCACCCGGGACAGTCTGTCCGGGGCCAACGTCCTGACTTTC. It is translated as CASTRDSLSGANVLTF.

The CDR3 sequence is CASSFDSGERDTQYF. Written as DNA, the CDR3 is TGTGCCAGCAGCTTCGACAGCGGGGAGAGAGATACGCAGTATTTT. V is TRBV11-3 and J is TRBJ2-3; 7 bases agree with TRBD2. Trimming removed 3 bases from V and 5 bases from J; junction bases left unmatched: 8. Germline V gives CDR1 SGHNT, CDR2 YENEEA. CDR3 length equals 15 residues.

The chain recombines TRBV19 with TRBJ2-3; D remains unclear. The germline gives CDR1 LNHDA, CDR2 SQIVND (reference sequence). V dropped 1 base and J dropped 6 bases, with 8 bases sitting between them. The CDR3 is 13 amino acids. The CDR3 sequence is CASSIVGVDTQYF. DNA for the CDR3: TGTGCCAGTAGTATAGTTGGGGTGGATACGCAGTATTTT.

This clone is judged large (0.1 to 1%). CDR3 bases: TGTGCCAGTAGTATAGCGTTAATTTCCTACAATGAGCAGTTCTTC. Translated, it gives CASSIALISYNEQFF. This chain links TRBV19 with TRBJ2-1; D is unresolved. Deletions cut 1 base from V and 1 base from J, with 8 bases between. CDR1 and CDR2 (germline): LNHDA, SQIVND (reference sequence). This CDR3 has 15 residues.

J is TRBJ1-5 and V is TRBV7-8; D is uncertain. The CDR3 has 13 residues. The V gene's germline CDR1 is SGHVS and CDR2 FQNEAQ. Trimming pared 5 bases from V and 5 bases from J, leaving 10 bases between. CDR3 amino acids: CASSLWIHQPQHF. Written as DNA, the CDR3 is TGTGCCAGCAGCCTGTGGATCCATCAGCCCCAGCATTTT.

The chain joins TRBV10-3 to TRBJ1-2; 8 nucleotides align to TRBD1. CDR3 length equals 15 residues. Germline-derived CDR1 and CDR2 are ENHRY and SYGVKD. V was pared by 2 bases and J by 3 bases, with 5 bases of the junction left unmatched. CDR3 nucleotides: TGTGCCATCAGTGAGCCAGGGGGCGACGACTATGGCTACACCTTC. As protein: CAISEPGGDDYGYTF.

V gene TRBV2 combines with J gene TRBJ2-7; either TRBD1 or TRBD2 may supply D (5 bases each). Between the trimmed V and J ends, which lost 5 bases and 3 bases, there was a span of 17 bases. Per germline, CDR1 SNHLY and CDR2 FYNNEI. CDR3 size: 15 residues. CDR3 coding DNA: TGTGCCAGCAGTTCTTCTTCCGGGGCGGGCTACGAGCAGTACTTC. This translates into CASSSSSGAGYEQYF.

By frequency in the sample, this clone is medium-sized (0.01 to 0.1%). V usage is TRBV6-8 and J usage is TRBJ1-4; D uncertain. CDR3 length equals 14 residues. Germline V gene lookup returns CDR1 MNHGY and CDR2 SAAAGT. Trimming took off 6 bases at V and 8 bases at J, with 16 bases between the two ends. The DNA of the CDR3 is TGTGCCAGCAGGATCGACAATGGTGGGGAAAAACTGTTTTTT. Protein product: CASRIDNGGEKLFF.

This clone rates as medium-sized (0.01 to 0.1%). The V gene is TRBV11-3, the J gene TRBJ2-6, with 7 bases fitting TRBD1. This CDR3 region has 18 residues. V lost 5 bases, J lost 2 bases, and 12 bases stayed unmatched. Germline-derived CDR1 and CDR2 are SGHNT and YENEEA. The CDR3 sequence is CASSLRDRVGAGANVLTF. In nucleotides, the CDR3 is TGTGCCAGCAGCCTAAGAGACAGGGTAGGAGCTGGGGCCAACGTCCTGACTTTC.

This chain joins TRBV22-1 and TRBJ2-1; the tabulated D call, TRBD1, remains unverified against the DNA. TRBV22-1 has pseudogene status. The CDR3 is 15 residues long. This chain's CDR3 is CASSYIHDSYNEQFF. Here the CDR3 DNA reads TGTGCCAGCAGTTACATCCACGACAGTTACAATGAGCAGTTCTTC.

This clone showed up just a few times. This rearrangement joins TRBV9 to TRBJ2-1; a possible D gene is TRBD2 (7 bases). Germline V gene sequence: CDR1 SGDLS, CDR2 YYNGEE. The CDR3 totals 14 residues. V gave up 0 bases and J gave up 6 bases, with 10 bases separating them. The CDR3 protein is CASSVAGGPNEQFF. In DNA form, the CDR3 reads TGTGCCAGCAGCGTAGCGGGGGGCCCCAATGAGCAGTTCTTC.

This clone was picked up a small number of times. The chain couples TRBV11-3 to TRBJ2-5, with D possibly called TRBD1 or TRBD2 (5 bases each). Per the germline V gene, CDR1 is SGHNT and CDR2 is YENEEA. V was clipped by 5 bases and J by 5 bases, with 15 bases between them. The CDR3 runs 14 residues. The CDR3, as DNA: TGTGCCAGCAGCACCGGGACCGGTGGGGAGACCCAGTACTTC. Translation gives CASSTGTGGETQYF.

V and J are TRBV11-3 and TRBJ2-7; the D gene is possibly TRBD2 (5 bases). This CDR3 is built from 15 residues. CDR1 is SGHNT and CDR2 is YENEEA in the germline V gene. Deletions cut 5 bases from V and 3 bases from J, with 17 bases between. The DNA for the CDR3 is TGTGCCAGCAGCCTCGGAAACGGGGTGATCTACGAGCAGTACGTC. Its translation: CASSLGNGVIYEQYV.

The chain carries TRBV7-6 and TRBJ2-2; a possible D gene is TRBD2 (6 bases). V dropped 3 bases and J dropped 0 bases, with 8 bases sitting between them. The CDR3 is made up of 15 amino acids. Germline lookup yields CDR1 SGHVS and CDR2 FNYEAQ. CDR3: CASSFSGANTGELFF. CDR3 nucleotides: TGTGCCAGCAGCTTTAGCGGCGCGAACACCGGGGAGCTGTTTTTT.

This clone occurred once. The genes are TRBV18 and TRBJ1-5, with D perhaps matching TRBD1 (5 bases). Trimming removed 3 bases from V and 1 base from J, with 13 bases in between. Looked up from germline, CDR1 is KGHSH and CDR2 is LQKENI. There are 16 residues in the CDR3. CDR3 coding DNA: TGTGCCAGCTCACCCCTTCAGGGATCGAGCAATCAGCCCCAGCATTTT. Translation gives CASSPLQGSSNQPQHF.

This clone is deemed medium-sized. The J gene is TRBJ1-2, the V gene TRBV11-3; D call uncertain. V gave up 0 bases and J gave up 5 bases, with 10 bases separating them. This CDR3 has 14 residues. CDR1 and CDR2 (germline): SGHNT, YENEEA. CDR3: CASSLDRHPYGYTF. The CDR3 DNA is TGTGCCAGCAGCTTAGACAGGCACCCATATGGCTACACCTTC.

This chain uses TRBV25-1 with TRBJ2-6, with D perhaps being TRBD1 or TRBD2 (5 bases each). The germline gives CDR1 MGHDK, CDR2 SYGVNS. This CDR3 is built from 18 residues. The V end was cut by 4 bases, the J end by 5 bases, with 21 bases between. CDR3 amino acids: CASSGGSTGQSRANVLTF. In DNA, the CDR3 is TGTGCCAGCAGTGGCGGGTCAACTGGACAAAGTCGGGCCAACGTCCTGACTTTC.